These 21 T cell receptor beta chains originate from one sample sequenced in a study of cytomegalovirus exposure and HLA in healthy donors. Researchers ran the PCR with 60 Vbeta and 13 Jbeta primers. Sequenced by immunoSEQ multiplex PCR; TCRdb stores in-frame clones only, minus some. There are approximately 110,000 clones in the sample; about 70% occur only once, and less than 3.5% lies in the top ten. The sequenced sample consisted of PBMCs. The receptors here all came from a man between 45 and 60 years old in good health and CMV-seropositive.

This clone was observed a few times. V and J are TRBV6-6 and TRBJ2-1; 9 bases line up with TRBD2. The germline V gene encodes CDR1 MNHNY and CDR2 SVGAGI (reference sequence). Germline trimming cut 2 bases from V and 4 bases from J; bases unmatched to any gene: 3. This CDR3 is built from 15 residues. The CDR3 protein is CASSYASGVYNEQFF. In DNA, the CDR3 is TGTGCCAGCAGTTACGCTAGCGGGGTATACAATGAGCAGTTCTTC.

The chain combines TRBV10-3 with TRBJ1-6, with D tentatively TRBD1 (6 bases). Trimming cost V 6 bases and J 0 bases, with 9 bases left between them. Germline-derived CDR1 and CDR2 are ENHRY and SYGVKD. This CDR3 region has 15 residues. CDR3 sequence (DNA): TGTGCCATCAGCGGACAGAGCTCCTATAATTCACCCCTCCACTTT. Protein product: CAISGQSSYNSPLHF.

This chain connects TRBV5-1 to TRBJ2-2; TRBD1 agrees at 10 bases. The CDR3 covers 17 residues. The germline gives CDR1 SGHRS, CDR2 YFSETQ. V trimming: 5 bases; J trimming: 3 bases; junction bases outside the gene matches: 10. This chain's CDR3 is CASSLPSGTGDTGELFF. Here the CDR3 DNA reads TGCGCCAGCAGTCTTCCTTCCGGGACAGGGGACACCGGGGAGCTGTTTTTT. Complete variable domain (other parts from reference TRBV5-1 and TRBJ2-2): KAGVTQTPRYLIKTRGQQVTLSCSPISGHRSVSWYQQTPGQGLQFLFEYFSETQRNKGNFPGRFSGRQFSNSRSEMNVSTLELGDSALYLCASSLPSGTGDTGELFFGEGSRLTVL.

The chain recombines TRBV27 with TRBJ2-1; a possible D gene is TRBD2 (5 bases). Looked up from germline, CDR1 is MNHEY and CDR2 is SMNVEV (reference sequence). V was clipped by 0 bases and J by 12 bases, with 12 bases between them. This CDR3 is built from 13 residues. This CDR3 reads CASSLSRWEWQFF. The CDR3 DNA sequence: TGTGCCAGCAGTTTATCCCGTTGGGAGTGGCAGTTCTTC.

V gene TRBV2 combines with J gene TRBJ2-7, with 13 bases matching TRBD2. J gave up 6 bases and V 6 bases, and 5 bases lay outside the gene matches. The CDR3 totals 14 residues. Germline values: CDR1 SNHLY, CDR2 FYNNEI. The CDR3 sequence is CASSGLAGASEQYF. CDR3 bases: TGTGCCAGCAGCGGACTAGCGGGAGCGTCCGAGCAGTACTTC.

Worth noting for this clone: At one boundary the junction diverges from the germline segment, which might be a read error. V gene TRBV5-6 combines with J gene TRBJ2-6, with D perhaps TRBD1 (5 bases). The CDR3 has 15 amino acids. Germline CDR1 reads SGHDT; CDR2 reads YYEEEE. The CDR3 spells CASSLDSSGANGLTF. DNA of the CDR3: TGTGCCAGCAGCTTGGACAGCTCTGGGGCCAACGGCCTGACTTTC.

The genes are TRBV5-1 and TRBJ2-3, with D possibly TRBD2 on 5 matching bases. V was clipped by 6 bases and J by 2 bases, with 13 bases between them. Germline-derived CDR1 and CDR2 are SGHRS and YFSETQ. The CDR3 has 14 residues. The CDR3 sequence: CASKKAEPTDTQYF. CDR3 DNA: TGCGCCAGCAAGAAAGCGGAACCCACAGATACGCAGTATTTT.

The rearrangement joins TRBV5-1 to TRBJ2-5; D may be TRBD2 (6 bases). The CDR3 runs 17 residues. The germline V and J ends were trimmed by 1 base and 0 bases, with 16 bases remaining between them. Germline V gene data show CDR1 as SGHRS and CDR2 as YFSETQ. CDR3 coding DNA: TGCGCCAGCAGCTTGTCAGTGGCGGGGCTTCACCAAGAGACCCAGTACTTC. Its translation is CASSLSVAGLHQETQYF.

V usage is TRBV2 and J usage is TRBJ2-5, with D perhaps matching TRBD1 (5 bases). The DNA matches TRBJ2-7 better at its end, which makes the J call doubtful. Germline lookup yields CDR1 SNHLY and CDR2 FYNNEI. The CDR3 runs 12 residues. In nucleotides, the CDR3 is TGTGCCAGCATGAGACAGTCCTACGAGCAGTACTTC. Its translation is CASMRQSYEQYF.

This clone appeared once. The V call is TRBV6-1, the J call TRBJ1-1; TRBD1 might be the D (5 bases). CDR3 length: 12 residues. Germline CDR1 MNHNS, CDR2 SASEGT. Deletions cut 6 bases from V and 0 bases from J, with 5 bases between. CDR3: CASRGLNTEAFF. For the CDR3, the DNA is TGTGCCAGCAGGGGGCTGAACACTGAAGCTTTCTTT.

This clone has just one count. This chain uses TRBV5-1 with TRBJ2-3, with D maybe TRBD2 (6 bases). This CDR3 region has 13 residues. V was trimmed by 4 bases and J by 5 bases, leaving 11 bases between them. Germline V gene sequence: CDR1 SGHRS, CDR2 YFSETQ. This CDR3 is CASSLGTLDTQYF. CDR3 bases: TGCGCCAGCAGCCTCGGGACTCTAGATACGCAGTATTTT.

This clone occurred once. V and J are TRBV2 and TRBJ2-7; the D gene is possibly TRBD2 (5 bases). This CDR3 spans 15 amino acids. The ends were cut back, 7 bases at V and 4 bases at J, with 20 bases in the middle. Germline loops: CDR1 SNHLY, CDR2 FYNNEI. CDR3 sequence (DNA): TGTGCCAGCAACCCTCGCAGGACTTTGGGGTACGAGCAGTACTTC. Residues: CASNPRRTLGYEQYF.

The chain combines TRBV6-1 with TRBJ1-3; D is ambiguous. The V gene lost 2 bases and the J gene lost 0 bases, with 8 bases spanning the gap. CDR1 MNHNS and CDR2 SASEGT come from the germline V gene. The CDR3 covers 15 residues. CDR3 residues: CASSEQVRSGNTIYF. The CDR3 nucleotides read TGTGCCAGCAGTGAACAGGTCCGCTCTGGAAACACCATATATTTT.

The rearrangement joins TRBV5-6 to TRBJ2-6, with no clear D. V lost 1 base and J lost 3, with 11 bases in between. CDR1 and CDR2 (germline): SGHDT, YYEEEE. CDR3 length equals 16 residues. The CDR3 is CASSLNRAFGANVLTF. DNA for the CDR3: TGTGCCAGCAGCTTGAATCGCGCATTTGGGGCCAACGTCCTGACTTTC.

This rearrangement joins TRBV15 to TRBJ1-1; TRBD1 matches at 7 bases. Trimming removed 1 base from V and 4 bases from J; junction bases left unmatched: 6. CDR3 length: 15 residues. Germline CDR1 LNHNV, CDR2 YYDKDF (reference sequence). CDR3 DNA sequence: TGTGCCACCAGCAGAGTCTCCGGGACAGTCACTGAAGCTTTCTTT. Its translation: CATSRVSGTVTEAFF.

The chain carries TRBV9 and TRBJ2-1, with 9 bases aligning to TRBD2. This CDR3 has 16 amino acids. The germline gives CDR1 SGDLS, CDR2 YYNGEE. The trim removed 0 bases at V and 6 bases at J, leaving 7 bases unmatched. The CDR3 coding sequence is TGTGCCAGCAGCGTAGAAGGCGGGAGGGCCGGCAATGAGCAGTTCTTC. As protein: CASSVEGGRAGNEQFF.

As concerns this clone: At one end, the junction sequence differs from germline, possibly due to a read error. CDR3 in DNA: TGTTCCAGCAGCTTAGGGACAGGGGGCGAAGGGACTGAAGCTTTCTTT. This codes for CSSSLGTGGEGTEAFF. This rearrangement joins TRBV7-9 to TRBJ1-1, with 12 bases aligning to TRBD1. The CDR3 sequence is 16 residues long. Germline-derived CDR1 and CDR2 are SEHNR and FQNEAQ (reference sequence).

The chain joins TRBV19 to TRBJ1-5; no clear D gene. This CDR3 spans 13 amino acids. V was pared by 7 bases and J by 6 bases, with 13 bases between. CDR1 is LNHDA and CDR2 is SQIVND in the germline V gene (reference sequence). CDR3 nucleotides: TGTGCCAGTACCCCTGGTAGAGGTCAGCCCCAGCATTTT. This translates into CASTPGRGQPQHF.

The genes are TRBV29-1 and TRBJ1-2; possible D gene TRBD1, 6 bases. V gave up 4 bases and J gave up 4 bases, with 16 bases separating them. The CDR3 runs 14 residues. The germline gives CDR1 SQVTM, CDR2 ANQGSEA. This chain's CDR3 is CSVGRQGISYGYTF. CDR3 sequence (DNA): TGCAGCGTTGGAAGGCAGGGGATTAGCTATGGCTACACCTTC.

The rearrangement links TRBV21-1 to TRBJ2-6; TRBD1 is taken as the D call from the table, unchecked against the DNA. TRBV21-1 is annotated as a pseudogene. This CDR3 region has 21 residues. CDR3 region: CASSKGGYPGTGVVKANVLTF. DNA of the CDR3: TGTGCCAGCAGCAAAGGAGGCTACCCCGGGACAGGGGTCGTAAAGGCCAACGTCCTGACTTTC.

This chain links TRBV6-1 with TRBJ2-1, with 8 bases fitting TRBD1. The CDR3 loop spans 14 amino acids. V lost 8 bases to trimming and J lost 3 bases; unmatched junction nucleotides: 6. Germline V gives CDR1 MNHNS, CDR2 SASEGT. The chain's CDR3 is CASYDRGGYNEQFF. CDR3 DNA: TGTGCCAGCTATGACAGGGGTGGCTACAATGAGCAGTTCTTC.